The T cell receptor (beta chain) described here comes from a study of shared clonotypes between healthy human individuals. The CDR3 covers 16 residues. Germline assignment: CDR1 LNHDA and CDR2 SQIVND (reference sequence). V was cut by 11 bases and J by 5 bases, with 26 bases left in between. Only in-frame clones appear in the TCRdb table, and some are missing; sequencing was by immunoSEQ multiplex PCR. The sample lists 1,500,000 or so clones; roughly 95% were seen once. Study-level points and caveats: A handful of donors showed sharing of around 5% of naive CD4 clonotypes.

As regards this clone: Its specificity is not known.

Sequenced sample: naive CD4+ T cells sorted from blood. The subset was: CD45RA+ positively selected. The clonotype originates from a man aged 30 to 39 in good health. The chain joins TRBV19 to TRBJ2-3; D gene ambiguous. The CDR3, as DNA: TGTGCCTCAAGTAGAAACCGGGTTACAGCAGGAGATACGCAGTATTTT. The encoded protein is CASSRNRVTAGDTQYF. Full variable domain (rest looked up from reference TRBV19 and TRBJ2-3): DGGITQSPKYLFRKEGQNVTLSCEQNLNHDAMYWYRQDPGQGLRLIYYSQIVNDFQKGDIAEGYSVSREKKESFPLTVTSAQKNPTAFYLCASSRNRVTAGDTQYFGPGTRLTVL.